This T cell receptor beta chain stems from a study of T cells in Graves' hyperthyroidism and ophthalmopathy. Trimming shortened V by 0 bases and J by 0 bases, and 6 bases separated the two germline ends. The CDR3 is 15 amino acids. Germline V lookup: CDR1 LNHDA, CDR2 SQIVND (reference sequence). TCR beta CDR3 regions were amplified from RNA. First-round RT-PCR targeting the TCR CDR3 was performed with the HTBI primer set. Each CDR3 protein is one row after TCRdb ran MiXCR on the multiplex PCR reads. This sample has a few hundred thousand distinct CDR3 sequences, with roughly 13% found just once. The sample was blood. The chain uses TRBV19 and TRBJ2-1, with unresolved D. This clonotype was sampled from a woman aged 40 to 50 with Graves' ophthalmopathy. The CDR3 DNA is TGTGCCAGTAGTATAGACGGGCCCTCCTACAATGAGCAGTTCTTC. As protein: CASSIDGPSYNEQFF.